The rows below give T cell receptor beta chains drawn from one sample of a study of blood T cell repertoires in COVID-19. Produced via immunoSEQ multiplex PCR; TCRdb's table is partial and in-frame only. This table holds 110,000 or so clones, about 88% found once. Sequenced: peripheral blood. The receptors here all came from a woman in her 70s who had recovered from COVID-19. CDR3s include the opening cysteine and the closing phenylalanine or tryptophan. D genes are given only for firm matches. Clone size is shown for a subset of rows, as once, few, many or a class of expanded clone.

d_gene: TRBD1; abundance: -; j_gene: TRBJ1-2; v_gene: TRBV7-2; CDR3aa: CASSLDGGQGVGYGYTF; CDR3nt: TGTGCCAGCAGCCTCGACGGGGGACAGGGGGTCGGATATGGCTACACCTTC
d_gene: TRBD2; abundance: -; j_gene: TRBJ2-1; v_gene: TRBV11-2; CDR3aa: CASRMPGLAGVEQFF; CDR3nt: TGTGCCAGCAGGATGCCGGGACTAGCGGGAGTTGAGCAGTTCTTC
d_gene: TRBD2; abundance: -; j_gene: TRBJ2-7; v_gene: TRBV11-2; CDR3aa: CASSPTSGSSYEQYF; CDR3nt: TGTGCCAGCAGCCCGACTAGCGGGAGTTCCTACGAGCAGTACTTC
d_gene: -; abundance: -; j_gene: TRBJ1-1; v_gene: TRBV7-9; CDR3aa: CASSHTGTNTEAFF; CDR3nt: TGTGCCAGCAGCCACACAGGAACGAACACTGAAGCTTTCTTT
d_gene: TRBD2; abundance: -; j_gene: TRBJ2-7; v_gene: TRBV7-2; CDR3aa: CASSLAGGIDSYEQYF; CDR3nt: TGTGCCAGCAGCTTAGCGGGAGGGATTGACTCCTACGAGCAGTACTTC
d_gene: -; abundance: -; j_gene: TRBJ2-7; v_gene: TRBV6-5; CDR3aa: CASAFGSSYEQYF; CDR3nt: TGTGCCAGCGCCTTCGGGAGCTCCTACGAGCAGTACTTC
d_gene: -; abundance: -; j_gene: TRBJ1-3; v_gene: TRBV6-2/TRBV6-3; CDR3aa: CASSRAGRRNTIYF; CDR3nt: TGTGCCAGCAGCCGCGCGGGCCGGCGAAACACCATATATTTT
d_gene: -; abundance: once; j_gene: TRBJ1-2; v_gene: TRBV28; CDR3aa: CASSLAQGYGYTF; CDR3nt: TGTGCCAGCAGTTTAGCCCAGGGCTATGGCTACACCTTC
d_gene: TRBD2; abundance: -; j_gene: TRBJ2-5; v_gene: TRBV5-6; CDR3aa: CASRRRGQIAGKETQYF; CDR3nt: TGTGCCAGCAGGCGCAGAGGTCAGATAGCGGGGAAAGAGACCCAGTACTTC
d_gene: -; abundance: -; j_gene: TRBJ1-6; v_gene: TRBV5-4; CDR3aa: CASSLHGTPLHF; CDR3nt: TGTGCCAGCAGCTTGCACGGGACACCCCTCCACTTT
d_gene: TRBD1; abundance: -; j_gene: TRBJ2-7; v_gene: TRBV4-3; CDR3aa: CASSRGTGRAYEQYF; CDR3nt: TGCGCCAGCAGCCGGGGGACAGGGAGGGCCTACGAGCAGTACTTC
d_gene: -; abundance: -; j_gene: TRBJ2-7; v_gene: TRBV12-3/TRBV12-4; CDR3aa: CASSFSAAVEQYF; CDR3nt: TGTGCCAGCAGTTTTTCTGCAGCGGTCGAGCAGTACTTC
d_gene: -; abundance: -; j_gene: TRBJ2-3; v_gene: TRBV9; CDR3aa: CASSDRGGKMYF; CDR3nt: TGTGCCAGCAGCGACCGTGGCGGGAAGATGTATTTT
d_gene: TRBD1; abundance: few; j_gene: TRBJ1-5; v_gene: TRBV6-1; CDR3aa: CASSETGFNQPQHF; CDR3nt: TGTGCCAGCAGTGAGACAGGGTTCAATCAGCCCCAGCATTTT
d_gene: TRBD1; abundance: -; j_gene: TRBJ1-2; v_gene: TRBV7-3; CDR3aa: CASSSTGGYGYTF; CDR3nt: TGTGCCAGCAGCTCCACAGGGGGCTATGGCTACACCTTC
d_gene: TRBD1; abundance: -; j_gene: TRBJ1-5; v_gene: TRBV27; CDR3aa: CASGRTGSNQPQHF; CDR3nt: TGTGCCAGTGGACGGACAGGAAGCAATCAGCCCCAGCATTTT
d_gene: -; abundance: few; j_gene: TRBJ1-4; v_gene: TRBV3-1/TRBV3-2; CDR3aa: CASSSRAQGNEKLFF; CDR3nt: TGTGCCAGCAGCTCAAGGGCCCAGGGGAATGAAAAACTGTTTTTT
d_gene: TRBD2; abundance: -; j_gene: TRBJ2-5; v_gene: TRBV10-3; CDR3aa: CAISEFGRAYETQYF; CDR3nt: TGTGCCATCAGTGAGTTCGGGAGGGCCTACGAGACCCAGTACTTC
d_gene: -; abundance: once; j_gene: TRBJ1-1; v_gene: TRBV10-2; CDR3aa: CASSERTITEAFF; CDR3nt: TGCGCCAGCAGTGAACGGACTATCACTGAAGCTTTCTTT
d_gene: TRBD1; abundance: -; j_gene: TRBJ1-2; v_gene: TRBV7-9; CDR3aa: CASSPLQGGYGYTF; CDR3nt: TGTGCCAGCAGCCCCTTACAGGGGGGGTACGGCTACACCTTC
d_gene: TRBD2; abundance: -; j_gene: TRBJ2-1; v_gene: TRBV7-3; CDR3aa: CASSLVAGGPQSEQFF; CDR3nt: TGTGCCAGCAGCTTAGTAGCGGGGGGGCCCCAGAGTGAGCAGTTCTTC
d_gene: TRBD2; abundance: once; j_gene: TRBJ2-7; v_gene: TRBV10-2; CDR3aa: CASSGGGTYEQYF; CDR3nt: TGCGCCAGCAGTGGGGGGGGTACCTACGAGCAGTACTTC
d_gene: -; abundance: -; j_gene: TRBJ2-7; v_gene: TRBV6-5; CDR3aa: CASRRHQGLDEQYF; CDR3nt: TGTGCCAGCCGGCGACATCAGGGGCTTGACGAGCAGTACTTC
d_gene: TRBD2; abundance: -; j_gene: TRBJ2-1; v_gene: TRBV7-3; CDR3aa: CASSLNSGTYNEQFF; CDR3nt: TGTGCCAGCAGCTTAAATAGCGGGACCTACAATGAGCAGTTCTTC
d_gene: -; abundance: -; j_gene: TRBJ2-7; v_gene: TRBV30; CDR3aa: CAWSPWTATYEQYF; CDR3nt: TGTGCCTGGAGCCCTTGGACAGCCACCTACGAGCAGTACTTC
d_gene: TRBD1; abundance: few; j_gene: TRBJ1-6; v_gene: TRBV14; CDR3aa: CASSQGLRQGGLNSPLHF; CDR3nt: TGTGCCAGCAGCCAAGGTTTGAGACAGGGAGGCCTTAATTCACCCCTCCACTTT
d_gene: -; abundance: -; j_gene: TRBJ2-5; v_gene: TRBV7-2; CDR3aa: CASRPGNQETQYF; CDR3nt: TGTGCCAGCAGACCAGGGAACCAAGAGACCCAGTACTTC
d_gene: TRBD2; abundance: once; j_gene: TRBJ2-4; v_gene: TRBV28; CDR3aa: CASSPSGLAKNIQYF; CDR3nt: TGTGCCAGCAGTCCTAGCGGCCTAGCCAAAAACATTCAGTACTTC
d_gene: -; abundance: -; j_gene: TRBJ2-7; v_gene: TRBV9; CDR3aa: CASSPDGTPNYEQYF; CDR3nt: TGTGCCAGCAGCCCAGACGGGACTCCAAACTACGAGCAGTACTTC
d_gene: -; abundance: -; j_gene: TRBJ2-2; v_gene: TRBV7-3; CDR3aa: CASSLKHGNGELFF; CDR3nt: TGTGCCAGCAGCCTAAAGCACGGGAACGGGGAGCTGTTTTTT
d_gene: -; abundance: -; j_gene: TRBJ1-2; v_gene: TRBV12-3/TRBV12-4; CDR3aa: CASSLRRAYGYTF; CDR3nt: TGTGCCAGCAGTTTGCGCAGGGCCTATGGCTACACCTTC
d_gene: TRBD1; abundance: -; j_gene: TRBJ2-7; v_gene: TRBV29-1; CDR3aa: CSVCRDRGWESYEQYF; CDR3nt: TGCAGCGTTTGCCGGGACAGGGGGTGGGAGTCCTACGAGCAGTACTTC
d_gene: TRBD2; abundance: -; j_gene: TRBJ2-3; v_gene: TRBV11-2; CDR3aa: CASSLDRGLAGGRTDTQYF; CDR3nt: TGTGCCAGCAGCTTAGATCGCGGACTAGCGGGGGGCCGCACAGATACGCAGTATTTT
d_gene: TRBD1; abundance: -; j_gene: TRBJ1-1; v_gene: TRBV18; CDR3aa: CASSLEQGGGTEAFF; CDR3nt: TGTGCCAGCTCACTCGAACAGGGGGGCGGCACTGAAGCTTTCTTT
d_gene: TRBD2; abundance: -; j_gene: TRBJ2-3; v_gene: TRBV7-9; CDR3aa: CASSRGLAGSVDTQYF; CDR3nt: TGTGCCAGCAGCCGCGGACTAGCGGGATCGGTAGATACGCAGTATTTT
d_gene: -; abundance: -; j_gene: TRBJ2-4; v_gene: TRBV19; CDR3aa: CASSRRGKNIQYF; CDR3nt: TGTGCCAGTAGTAGGCGGGGTAAAAACATTCAGTACTTC
d_gene: TRBD2; abundance: -; j_gene: TRBJ2-5; v_gene: TRBV19; CDR3aa: CASSGTSSLGETQYF; CDR3nt: TGTGCCAGTAGTGGGACTAGTTCTCTCGGGGAGACCCAGTACTTC
d_gene: TRBD2; abundance: -; j_gene: TRBJ2-3; v_gene: TRBV27; CDR3aa: CASRWGTSGTDTQYF; CDR3nt: TGTGCCAGCAGGTGGGGGACTAGCGGGACAGATACGCAGTATTTT
d_gene: TRBD1; abundance: few; j_gene: TRBJ1-1; v_gene: TRBV6-6; CDR3aa: CASSYPQGVGSTEAFF; CDR3nt: TGTGCCAGCAGTTACCCCCAGGGGGTGGGAAGCACTGAAGCTTTCTTT
d_gene: -; abundance: -; j_gene: TRBJ2-2; v_gene: TRBV7-2; CDR3aa: CASSLSGPNTGELFF; CDR3nt: TGTGCCAGCAGCTTATCAGGTCCGAACACCGGGGAGCTGTTTTTT
d_gene: -; abundance: -; j_gene: TRBJ1-3; v_gene: TRBV30; CDR3aa: CAWSVSGSSRNTIYF; CDR3nt: TGTGCCTGGAGCGTTTCAGGGTCTTCGCGAAACACCATATATTTT
d_gene: TRBD2; abundance: -; j_gene: TRBJ2-7; v_gene: TRBV11-3; CDR3aa: CASSLGQAGYEQYF; CDR3nt: TGTGCCAGCAGCCTAGGGCAAGCGGGATACGAGCAGTACTTC
d_gene: TRBD2; abundance: -; j_gene: TRBJ2-1; v_gene: TRBV10-2; CDR3aa: CASGGTSGSGNEQFF; CDR3nt: TGCGCCAGCGGGGGAACTAGCGGGAGTGGGAATGAGCAGTTCTTC
d_gene: TRBD1; abundance: once; j_gene: TRBJ1-4; v_gene: TRBV10-1; CDR3aa: CASDRDRVRGGNEKLFF; CDR3nt: TGCGCCAGCGACCGGGACAGGGTACGGGGCGGTAATGAAAAACTGTTTTTT
d_gene: TRBD1; abundance: -; j_gene: TRBJ2-2; v_gene: TRBV19; CDR3aa: CASRGQGITGELFF; CDR3nt: TGTGCCAGTAGAGGACAGGGGATAACCGGGGAGCTGTTTTTT
d_gene: -; abundance: -; j_gene: TRBJ1-6; v_gene: TRBV5-6; CDR3aa: CASSLIFSPLHF; CDR3nt: TGTGCCAGCAGCTTAATCTTCTCACCCCTCCACTTT
d_gene: -; abundance: -; j_gene: TRBJ1-6; v_gene: TRBV12-3/TRBV12-4; CDR3aa: CASSRQINSPLHF; CDR3nt: TGTGCCAGCAGTCGACAGATTAATTCACCCCTCCACTTT
d_gene: -; abundance: -; j_gene: TRBJ2-4; v_gene: TRBV30; CDR3aa: CAWSVQAIQYF; CDR3nt: TGTGCCTGGAGTGTACAGGCCATTCAGTACTTC
d_gene: TRBD2; abundance: -; j_gene: TRBJ2-3; v_gene: TRBV11-1; CDR3aa: CASSARLAGADTQYF; CDR3nt: TGTGCCAGCAGCGCCCGACTAGCGGGAGCAGATACGCAGTATTTT
d_gene: TRBD1; abundance: -; j_gene: TRBJ2-3; v_gene: TRBV6-2/TRBV6-3; CDR3aa: CASSFRQGGTDTQYF; CDR3nt: TGTGCCAGCAGTTTTCGCCAGGGGGGCACAGATACGCAGTATTTT
d_gene: TRBD2; abundance: -; j_gene: TRBJ2-3; v_gene: TRBV4-2; CDR3aa: CATSTSGASTDTQYF; CDR3nt: TGTGCCACCTCAACTAGCGGGGCTAGCACAGATACGCAGTATTTT
d_gene: -; abundance: -; j_gene: TRBJ1-5; v_gene: TRBV6-2/TRBV6-3; CDR3aa: CASSYPQGSNQPQHF; CDR3nt: TGTGCCAGCAGTTACCCCCAGGGTTCAAATCAGCCCCAGCATTTT
d_gene: -; abundance: -; j_gene: TRBJ1-4; v_gene: TRBV5-8; CDR3aa: CASSLGEEAEKLFF; CDR3nt: TGTGCCAGCAGCTTGGGTGAGGAGGCTGAAAAACTGTTTTTT
d_gene: -; abundance: -; j_gene: TRBJ1-1; v_gene: TRBV3-1/TRBV3-2; CDR3aa: CASSPRRWGLPGAFF; CDR3nt: TGTGCCAGCAGCCCCCGACGCTGGGGGCTCCCCGGGGCTTTCTTT
d_gene: TRBD1; abundance: -; j_gene: TRBJ2-1; v_gene: TRBV10-3; CDR3aa: CAIRTGGTDEQFF; CDR3nt: TGTGCCATCAGGACAGGGGGAACCGATGAGCAGTTCTTC
d_gene: -; abundance: -; j_gene: TRBJ1-2; v_gene: TRBV5-1; CDR3aa: CASSFDGDYGYTF; CDR3nt: TGCGCCAGCAGCTTCGACGGAGACTATGGCTACACCTTC
d_gene: -; abundance: -; j_gene: TRBJ1-6; v_gene: TRBV27; CDR3aa: CASRLTFNSPLHF; CDR3nt: TGTGCCAGCAGGCTAACCTTCAATTCACCCCTCCACTTT
d_gene: -; abundance: -; j_gene: TRBJ2-2; v_gene: TRBV4-3; CDR3aa: CASSQEAGPGELFF; CDR3nt: TGCGCCAGCAGCCAGGAGGCGGGGCCCGGGGAGCTGTTTTTT
d_gene: -; abundance: -; j_gene: TRBJ2-7; v_gene: TRBV10-3; CDR3aa: CAISEDSSYEQYF; CDR3nt: TGTGCCATCAGTGAGGACAGCTCCTACGAGCAGTACTTC
d_gene: TRBD2; abundance: once; j_gene: TRBJ2-3; v_gene: TRBV9; CDR3aa: CASSAREGHTDTQYF; CDR3nt: TGTGCCAGCAGCGCTCGGGAGGGGCACACAGATACGCAGTATTTT